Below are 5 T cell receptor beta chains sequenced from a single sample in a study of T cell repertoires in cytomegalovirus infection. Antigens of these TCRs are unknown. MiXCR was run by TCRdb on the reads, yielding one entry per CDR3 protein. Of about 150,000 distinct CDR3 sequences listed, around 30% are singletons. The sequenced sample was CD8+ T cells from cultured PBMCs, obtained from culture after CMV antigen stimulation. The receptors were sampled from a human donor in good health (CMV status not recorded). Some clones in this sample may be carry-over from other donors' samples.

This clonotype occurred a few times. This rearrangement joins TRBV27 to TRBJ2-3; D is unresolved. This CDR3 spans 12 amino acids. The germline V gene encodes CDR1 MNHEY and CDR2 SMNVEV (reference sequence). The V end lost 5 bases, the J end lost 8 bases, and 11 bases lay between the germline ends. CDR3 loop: CASSQSLGTQYF. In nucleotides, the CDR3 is TGTGCCAGCAGTCAGAGTCTGGGTACGCAGTATTTT.

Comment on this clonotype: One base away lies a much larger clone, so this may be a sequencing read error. DNA for the CDR3: TGTGCCAGCGACTCACCCCTCCACTTT. Its translation is CASDSPLHF. The V gene is TRBV19, the J gene TRBJ1-6; D ambiguous. CDR3 length equals 9 residues. Trimming shortened V by 9 bases and J by 10 bases, and 4 bases separated the two germline ends. Germline loops: CDR1 LNHDA, CDR2 SQIVND (reference sequence).

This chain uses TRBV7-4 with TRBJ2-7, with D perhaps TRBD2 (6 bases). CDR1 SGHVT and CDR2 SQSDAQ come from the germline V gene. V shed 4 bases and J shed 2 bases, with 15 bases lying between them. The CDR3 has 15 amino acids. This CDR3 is CASSSPGEEPYEQYF. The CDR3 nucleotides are TGTGCCAGCAGCTCGCCCGGGGAGGAGCCCTACGAGCAGTACTTC.

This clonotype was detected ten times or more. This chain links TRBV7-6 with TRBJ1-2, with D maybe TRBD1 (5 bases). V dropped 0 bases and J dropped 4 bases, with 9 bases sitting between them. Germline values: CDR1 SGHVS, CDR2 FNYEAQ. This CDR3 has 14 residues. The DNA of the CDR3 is TGTGCCAGCAGCTTAGCTCAGGGAACCTATGGCTACACCTTC. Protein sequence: CASSLAQGTYGYTF.

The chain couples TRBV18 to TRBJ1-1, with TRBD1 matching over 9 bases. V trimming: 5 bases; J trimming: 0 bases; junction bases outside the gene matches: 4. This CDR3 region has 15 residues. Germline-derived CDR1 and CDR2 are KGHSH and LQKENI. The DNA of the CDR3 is TGTGCCAGCTCATCCGGGACAGGGATGAACACTGAAGCTTTCTTT. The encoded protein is CASSSGTGMNTEAFF.